Following are 9 T cell receptor beta chains from one sample sequenced in a study of blood T cell repertoires in COVID-19. TCRdb keeps only in-frame clones here, not all; method: immunoSEQ multiplex PCR. The table has roughly 300,000 clones, roughly 87% seen once; the top ten hold 13%. The sequencing sample was made of peripheral blood. The receptors stem from a human donor in a cohort sampled during active COVID-19.

The rearrangement uses TRBV30 and TRBJ2-1; D perhaps matches TRBD2 (6 bases). The V end lost 8 bases, the J end lost 4 bases, and 15 bases lay between the germline ends. Germline lookup yields CDR1 GTSNPN and CDR2 SVGIG (reference sequence). The CDR3 extends over 13 amino acids. The CDR3 loop reads CASGLANYNEQFF. CDR3 bases: TGTGCCAGCGGGCTAGCGAATTACAATGAGCAGTTCTTC.

The chain has TRBV24-1 and TRBJ2-1; D might be TRBD2 (6 bases). The CDR3 covers 14 residues. Germline V gene sequence: CDR1 KGHDR, CDR2 SFDVKD. V was clipped by 5 bases and J by 5 bases, with 12 bases between them. The CDR3 loop is CATSGVGSNNEQFF. In DNA, the CDR3 is TGTGCCACCAGTGGAGTCGGGAGCAACAATGAGCAGTTCTTC.

V and J are TRBV12-3 or TRBV12-4 and TRBJ1-2; D gene unclear. This CDR3 spans 13 amino acids. Trimming removed 6 bases from V and 10 bases from J, with 18 bases in between. The CDR3 region has the DNA TGTGCCAGCAGCACCGGACCGATGCGGGACTACACCTTC. Its protein is CASSTGPMRDYTF.

Notes on this clone: One end of the junction fails to match germline, which may point to a read error. The chain uses TRBV7-9 and TRBJ2-3; weak D call: TRBD2 (6 bases). The CDR3 runs 13 residues. Germline loops: CDR1 SEHNR, CDR2 FQNEAQ (reference sequence). Here the CDR3 reads CASRLGRTDTQYF. The CDR3 DNA reads TGTGCCAGCAGGTTAGGGAGGACAGATACGCAGTATTTT. Filled out from reference TRBV7-9 and TRBJ2-3, the complete variable domain reads DTGVSQNPRHKITKRGQNVTFRCDPISEHNRLYWYRQTLGQGPEFLTYFQNEAQLEKSRLLSDRFSAERPKGSFSTLEIQRTEQGDSAMYLCASRLGRTDTQYFGPGTRLTVL.

V and J are TRBV11-3 and TRBJ2-5, with 7 bases matching TRBD2. J was trimmed by 2 bases and V by 1 base; bases with no gene match: 7. The germline V gene encodes CDR1 SGHNT and CDR2 YENEEA. The CDR3 contains 16 residues. Here the CDR3 DNA reads TGTGCCAGCAGCTTAGGTGGCGGGAGCGGGCAAGAGACCCAGTACTTC. Residues: CASSLGGGSGQETQYF. Full variable domain (remainder filled in from reference TRBV11-3 and TRBJ2-5): EAGVVQSPRYKIIEKKQPVAFWCNPISGHNTLYWYLQNLGQGPELLIRYENEEAVDDSQLPKDRFSAERLKGVDSTLKIQPAELGDSAVYLCASSLGGGSGQETQYFGPGTRLLVL.

The gene calls are TRBV7-9 and TRBJ1-4, with D perhaps TRBD1 (5 bases). The CDR3 consists of 15 residues. V dropped 5 bases and J dropped 0 bases, with 10 bases sitting between them. Germline CDR1 reads SEHNR; CDR2 reads FQNEAQ (reference sequence). DNA for the CDR3: TGTGCCAGCAGCCCGACAGTTACAACTAATGAAAAACTGTTTTTT. Translated: CASSPTVTTNEKLFF.

This rearrangement joins TRBV9 to TRBJ1-2, with D maybe TRBD1 (6 bases). Germline V CDR1 and CDR2: SGDLS, YYNGEE. The length of the CDR3 is 14 residues. Trimming took off 4 bases at V and 2 bases at J, with 12 bases between the two ends. CDR3 nucleotides: TGTGCCAGCAGCCCGTCGGGACAAAACTATGGCTACACCTTC. Translation gives CASSPSGQNYGYTF.

J is TRBJ1-1 and V is TRBV27; 7 nucleotides line up with TRBD1. Germline V gives CDR1 MNHEY, CDR2 SMNVEV (reference sequence). V was clipped by 6 bases and J by 4 bases; unmatched bases: 23. The CDR3 is made up of 19 amino acids. CDR3 bases: TGTGCCAGCAGCAAGCCTAGGACAGGCCTCCGGATCCGGGGCACTGAAGCTTTCTTT. This codes for CASSKPRTGLRIRGTEAFF.

CDR3 in DNA: TGTGCCAGCTCACTGGTGGGGACAGGGGACAACACTGAAGCTTTCTTT. It codes for CASSLVGTGDNTEAFF. J is TRBJ1-1 and V is TRBV18, with TRBD1 identical over 10 bases. The junction had 7 bases not matched to a gene; V was cut back by 4 bases and J by 2 bases. The CDR3 runs to 16 residues. The germline V gene has CDR1 KGHSH and CDR2 LQKENI.